The clone carrying this TCR beta chain was counted ten times or more. These data originate in a study of beta chain features in type 1 diabetes. The investigators reverse transcribed all of the isolated RNA, so they sequenced expressed TCRB transcripts. The table came from immunoSEQ multiplex PCR; TCRdb's copy has only in-frame clones and leaves some out. The data contain about 290,000 clones, roughly 8% of them singletons. CDR3 length: 14 amino acids. V gave up 7 bases and J gave up 3 bases; unmatched junction bases: 7. CDR1 and CDR2 (germline): LGHNT, FRNRAP. Input material: central memory CD4+ T cells from blood. The V call is TRBV12-5, the J call TRBJ2-7; TRBD1 aligns across 9 bases. The origin of this receptor is a woman aged 18-29 years in good health. The CDR3 protein is CASAIGTGLYEQYF. In DNA form, the CDR3 reads TGTGCTAGTGCCATAGGGACAGGGCTCTACGAGCAGTACTTC.